The sequence of this TCR beta chain was determined in a study of control samples from healthy donors and cancer patients. Profiled with immunoSEQ multiplex PCR; TCRdb holds only in-frame clones, not every one. The repertoire includes roughly 170,000 clones, about 93% of them detected once, and about 1.5% sits in the top ten. The CDR3 covers 13 residues. Germline assignment: CDR1 MNHEY and CDR2 SMNVEV (reference sequence). To note about this clone: One end of the junction does not line up with germline, which may come from a read error. Other DNA sequences from this sample encode an identical CDR3 as well.

What was sequenced was blood. The chain has TRBV27 and TRBJ1-5; the D is unclear. The source is a young man in good health. Written as DNA, the CDR3 is TGTGCCAGCAGTCTATCCGGGGATCAGCCCCAGCATTTT. Encoded protein: CASSLSGDQPQHF.